The 8 T cell receptor beta chains presented below share a single source sample, sequenced in a study of T cell changes during pregnancy in multiple sclerosis (dated by TCRdb to between 2017 and 2020). Library preparation employed the immunoSEQ multiplex PCR assay. TCRdb re-hosts the immuneACCESS table, in-frame sequences only. Its copies lack some clones; in the studies checked, an unresolved V gene accounts for under half of them, and the cause for the rest is not known. This sample gives fewer than 85,000 clones in total; 80% to 95% of them show up just once. 1.5% to 2% of the sample rests with the top ten. The sequenced sample was peripheral blood, obtained in the first trimester of pregnancy. All receptors come from a female donor in good health, enrolled as a control in a pregnancy study.

The chain links TRBV19 to TRBJ2-7, with a tentative D call TRBD2 (6 bases). Germline lookup yields CDR1 LNHDA and CDR2 SQIVND (reference sequence). CDR3 length equals 15 residues. V dropped 3 bases and J dropped 2 bases, with 14 bases sitting between them. The CDR3 loop reads CASSIRSSETYEQYF. The CDR3 coding sequence is TGTGCCAGTAGTATTAGGTCTAGCGAAACCTACGAGCAGTACTTC.

The V and J genes are TRBV5-1 and TRBJ2-1; D possibly corresponds to TRBD2 (5 bases). Trimming removed 0 bases from V and 7 bases from J, with 17 bases in between. Germline assignment: CDR1 SGHRS and CDR2 YFSETQ. The CDR3 has 16 residues. This CDR3 reads CASSLGPEGVANEQFF. The CDR3 DNA is TGCGCCAGCAGCTTGGGGCCTGAGGGAGTGGCGAATGAGCAGTTCTTC.

The rearrangement joins TRBV27 to TRBJ1-2; 10 positions agree with TRBD1. CDR1 MNHEY and CDR2 SMNVEV come from the germline V gene (reference sequence). The length of the CDR3 is 14 residues. J gave up 8 bases and V 1 base, and 4 bases lay outside the gene matches. CDR3 amino acids: CASSLWGQGRGYTF. The CDR3 DNA reads TGTGCCAGCAGTTTATGGGGACAGGGGAGGGGCTACACCTTC.

This rearrangement joins TRBV7-2 to TRBJ2-1, with 7 nucleotides matching TRBD1. The CDR3 has 12 residues. J gave up 9 bases and V 3 bases, and 2 bases lay outside the gene matches. The germline V gene encodes CDR1 SGHTA and CDR2 FQGNSA. In DNA, the CDR3 is TGTGCCAGCAGCTTCCAGGGGGTTGAGCAGTTCTTC. This codes for CASSFQGVEQFF.

The chain joins TRBV18 to TRBJ2-5; D perhaps matches TRBD2 (5 bases). V was clipped by 5 bases and J by 5 bases, with 18 bases between them. The CDR3 consists of 15 residues. Germline V gene data show CDR1 as KGHSH and CDR2 as LQKENI. The CDR3 region has the DNA TGTGCCAGCTCATTATCCGGGAAACCCTCCGAGACCCAGTACTTC. It yields the protein CASSLSGKPSETQYF.

The chain is built from TRBV10-3 and TRBJ2-3, with 9 bases aligning to TRBD2. The V gene end was trimmed by 2 bases and the J gene end by 2 bases; junction bases not matched to a gene: 8. Germline V gene sequence: CDR1 ENHRY, CDR2 SYGVKD. The CDR3 totals 17 residues. CDR3 residues: CAISEPGGLAVTDTQYF. The CDR3 DNA reads TGTGCCATCAGTGAGCCGGGGGGACTAGCAGTCACAGATACGCAGTATTTT.

V is TRBV5-1 and J is TRBJ1-2; D unresolved. CDR1 and CDR2 from the germline V gene are SGHRS and YFSETQ. This CDR3 is 14 amino acids long. Deletions cut 4 bases from V and 4 bases from J, with 14 bases between. The CDR3 bases are TGCGCCAGCAGCCCCGGAGGGATCTCCTATGGCTACACCTTC. It codes for CASSPGGISYGYTF.

Written as DNA, the CDR3 is TGTGCCACCAGCAGAGTACGCGGGAACATCTACGAGCAGTACTTC. This sequence encodes CATSRVRGNIYEQYF. This chain uses TRBV15 with TRBJ2-7, with a weak D call TRBD2 (6 bases). Per the germline V gene, CDR1 is LNHNV and CDR2 is YYDKDF (reference sequence). The CDR3 runs to 15 residues. Between the trimmed V and J ends, which lost 1 base and 3 bases, there was a span of 13 bases. The whole variable domain, filled in from reference TRBV15 and TRBJ2-7, reads DAMVIQNPRYQVTQFGKPVTLSCSQTLNHNVMYWYQQKSSQAPKLLFHYYDKDFNNEADTPDNFQSRRPNTSFCFLDIRSPGLGDTAMYLCATSRVRGNIYEQYFGPGTRLTVT.